The rows below give T cell receptor beta chains drawn from one sample of a study of blood T cell repertoires in COVID-19. Profiling relied on immunoSEQ multiplex PCR, and the TCRdb table lists in-frame clones only, not all of them. The data hold about 240,000 clones, with roughly 80% observed a single time. The sequencing input was peripheral blood. These receptors originate from a woman between 18 and 29 years old with acute or convalescent COVID-19. Each CDR3 is given with its conserved first and last residue. A D gene is named only where the DNA matches it firmly. Clone size is not always given. Where it is, it says once, few, many or a class for expanded clones.

>TRBD2|NA|TRBJ2-7|TRBV9
CASSVGAGVTYEQYF
TGTGCCAGCAGCGTAGGGGCGGGAGTAACCTACGAGCAGTACTTC
>TRBD2|NA|TRBJ2-1|TRBV28
CASSRTSGYNEQFF
TGTGCCAGCAGTCGGACTAGCGGGTACAATGAGCAGTTCTTC
>TRBD1|once|TRBJ1-2|TRBV5-6
CASSYDRGYGYTF
TGTGCCAGCAGCTATGACAGGGGATATGGCTACACCTTC
>NA|NA|TRBJ2-3|TRBV25-1
CASSAGTGKQYF
TGTGCCAGCAGTGCGGGTACAGGGAAGCAGTATTTT
>NA|many|TRBJ2-7|TRBV2
CASSDGTNYEQYF
TGTGCCAGCAGTGACGGTACTAACTACGAGCAGTACTTC
>NA|NA|TRBJ2-5|TRBV29-1
CSVGEPDQETQYF
TGCAGCGTCGGGGAACCAGACCAAGAGACCCAGTACTTC
>NA|few|TRBJ1-1|TRBV3-1/TRBV3-2
CASSQVSGSGTEAFF
TGTGCCAGCAGCCAAGTTTCGGGATCGGGTACTGAAGCTTTCTTT
>TRBD2|NA|TRBJ2-3|TRBV25-1
CASSEYLAGVADTQYF
TGTGCCAGCAGTGAATACCTAGCGGGAGTAGCAGATACGCAGTATTTT
>NA|NA|TRBJ1-1|TRBV27
CASSSTRVTGNTEAFF
TGTGCCAGCAGTTCGACCAGGGTGACGGGGAACACTGAAGCTTTCTTT
>TRBD2|NA|TRBJ2-1|TRBV7-3
CASSPRTSGNNEQFF
TGTGCCAGCAGCCCCCGGACTAGCGGAAACAATGAGCAGTTCTTC
>NA|NA|TRBJ1-2|TRBV10-3
CAISEAGIYGYTF
TGTGCCATCAGTGAGGCAGGGATCTATGGCTACACCTTC
>NA|NA|TRBJ2-6|TRBV4-2
CASSQELSGANVLTF
TGTGCCAGCAGCCAAGAACTCTCTGGGGCCAACGTCCTGACTTTC
>TRBD1|few|TRBJ2-7|TRBV7-3
CASSLSGTGSYEQYF
TGTGCCAGCAGCTTATCGGGGACAGGGTCCTACGAGCAGTACTTC
>NA|NA|TRBJ2-1|TRBV21-1
CASSVHSPGLLIYNEQFF
TGTGCCAGCAGCGTTCACTCCCCTGGACTCTTAATTTACAATGAGCAGTTCTTC
>NA|NA|TRBJ1-2|TRBV5-1
CASSLGSYGYTF
TGCGCCAGCAGCCTCGGGAGCTATGGCTACACCTTC
>TRBD1|NA|TRBJ2-7|TRBV27
CASSLTAGGYEQYF
TGTGCCAGCAGTTTAACGGCAGGGGGTTACGAGCAGTACTTC
>TRBD1|once|TRBJ1-5|TRBV19
CASKGTANQPQHF
TGTGCCAGTAAGGGGACAGCAAATCAGCCCCAGCATTTT
>TRBD1|few|TRBJ2-3|TRBV29-1
CSVGTGSSSTDTQYF
TGCAGCGTTGGGACAGGGTCATCTAGCACAGATACGCAGTATTTT
>NA|NA|TRBJ2-7|TRBV7-6
CASSLAGREYEQYF
TGTGCCAGCAGCTTAGCCGGCAGGGAATACGAGCAGTACTTC
>TRBD2|NA|TRBJ2-1|TRBV4-3
CASSLSLAGGGGNEQFF
TGCGCCAGCAGCCTATCTCTAGCGGGAGGGGGAGGGAATGAGCAGTTCTTC
>NA|NA|TRBJ1-2|TRBV12-3/TRBV12-4
CASSLWGEYGYTF
TGTGCCAGCAGTTTATGGGGGGAATATGGCTACACCTTC
>TRBD1|NA|TRBJ1-3|TRBV10-3
CAIRGDSSSGNTIYF
TGTGCCATCAGGGGGGACAGCAGCTCTGGAAACACCATATATTTT
>NA|NA|TRBJ1-3|TRBV18
CASSPGSGPLSSGNTIYF
TGTGCCAGCTCCCCGGGATCGGGCCCCCTGAGCTCTGGAAACACCATATATTTT
>TRBD1|NA|TRBJ2-7|TRBV7-7
CASSFGTGGSYEQYF
TGTGCTAGCAGCTTCGGGACAGGGGGATCCTACGAGCAGTACTTC
>NA|NA|TRBJ1-4|TRBV27
CASSTNRDATNEKLFF
TGTGCCAGCAGTACAAACAGGGATGCAACTAATGAAAAACTGTTTTTT
>TRBD1|NA|TRBJ1-5|TRBV6-2/TRBV6-3
CASSPQGARSQPQHF
TGTGCCAGCAGTCCCCAGGGGGCCCGGAGTCAGCCCCAGCATTTT